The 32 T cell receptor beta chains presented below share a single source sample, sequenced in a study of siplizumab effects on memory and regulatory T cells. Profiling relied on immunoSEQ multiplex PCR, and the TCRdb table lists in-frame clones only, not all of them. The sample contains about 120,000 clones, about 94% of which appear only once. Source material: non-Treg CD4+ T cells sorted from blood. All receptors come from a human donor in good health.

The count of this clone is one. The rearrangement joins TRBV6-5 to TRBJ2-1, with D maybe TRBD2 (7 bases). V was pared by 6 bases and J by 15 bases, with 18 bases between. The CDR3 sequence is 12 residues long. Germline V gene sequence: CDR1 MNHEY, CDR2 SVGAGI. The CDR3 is CASRTGGGPTFF. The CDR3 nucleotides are TGTGCCAGCAGGACTGGCGGGGGCCCCACGTTCTTC.

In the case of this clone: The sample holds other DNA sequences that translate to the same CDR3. The CDR3 DNA is TGCGCCAGCAGCTTGGGACAAAACTATGGCTACACCTTC. Its translation: CASSLGQNYGYTF. This chain joins TRBV5-1 and TRBJ1-2; D ambiguous. Germline-derived CDR1 and CDR2 are SGHRS and YFSETQ. This CDR3 spans 13 amino acids. Trimming stripped 0 bases from V and 2 bases from J, with 5 bases between.

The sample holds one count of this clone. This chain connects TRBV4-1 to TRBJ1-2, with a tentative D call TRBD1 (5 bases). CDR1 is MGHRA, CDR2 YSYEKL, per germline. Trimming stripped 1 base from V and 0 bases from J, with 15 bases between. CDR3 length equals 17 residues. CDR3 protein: CASSQARGGYANYGYTF. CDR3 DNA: TGCGCCAGCAGCCAAGCAAGGGGAGGGTACGCTAACTATGGCTACACCTTC.

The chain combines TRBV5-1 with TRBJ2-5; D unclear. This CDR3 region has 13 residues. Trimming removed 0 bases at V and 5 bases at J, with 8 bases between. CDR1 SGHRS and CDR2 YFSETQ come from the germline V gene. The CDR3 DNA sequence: TGCGCCAGCAGCTTGGCTCTCCGGGAGACCCAGTACTTC. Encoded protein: CASSLALRETQYF.

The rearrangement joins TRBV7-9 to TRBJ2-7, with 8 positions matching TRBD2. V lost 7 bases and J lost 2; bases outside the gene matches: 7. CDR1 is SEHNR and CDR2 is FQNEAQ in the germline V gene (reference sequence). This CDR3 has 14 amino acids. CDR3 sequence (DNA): TGTGCCAGCACCCCCTATAGCGGGGCCTACGAGCAGTACTTC. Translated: CASTPYSGAYEQYF.

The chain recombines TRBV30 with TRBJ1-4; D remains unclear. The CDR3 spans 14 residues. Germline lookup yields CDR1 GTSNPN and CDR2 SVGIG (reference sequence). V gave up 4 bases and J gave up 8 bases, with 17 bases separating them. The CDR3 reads CAWNNAGSREKLFF. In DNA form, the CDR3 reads TGTGCCTGGAATAATGCGGGGAGTCGAGAAAAACTGTTTTTT.

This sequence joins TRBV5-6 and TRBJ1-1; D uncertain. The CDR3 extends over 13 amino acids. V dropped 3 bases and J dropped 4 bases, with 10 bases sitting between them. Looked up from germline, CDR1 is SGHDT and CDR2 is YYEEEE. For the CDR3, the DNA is TGTGCCAGCAGCTGGAGACGTGGCACTGAAGCTTTCTTT. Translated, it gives CASSWRRGTEAFF.

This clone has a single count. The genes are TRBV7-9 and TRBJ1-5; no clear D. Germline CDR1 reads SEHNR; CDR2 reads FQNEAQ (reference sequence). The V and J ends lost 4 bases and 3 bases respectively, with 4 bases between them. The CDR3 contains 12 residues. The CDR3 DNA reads TGTGCCAGCAGCTGGGCCAATCAGCCCCAGCATTTT. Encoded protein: CASSWANQPQHF.

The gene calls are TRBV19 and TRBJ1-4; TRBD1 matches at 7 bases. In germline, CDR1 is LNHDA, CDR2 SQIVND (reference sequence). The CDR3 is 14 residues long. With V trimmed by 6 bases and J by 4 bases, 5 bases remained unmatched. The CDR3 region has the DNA TGTGCCAGTAGGGCGGGACAGCTTAATGAAAAACTGTTTTTT. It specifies CASRAGQLNEKLFF.

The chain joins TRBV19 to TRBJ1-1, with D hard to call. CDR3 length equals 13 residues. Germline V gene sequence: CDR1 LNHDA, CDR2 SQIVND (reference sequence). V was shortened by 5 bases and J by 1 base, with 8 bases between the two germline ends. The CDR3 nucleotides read TGTGCCAGTAGTGTACAACCGAACACTGAAGCTTTCTTT. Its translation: CASSVQPNTEAFF. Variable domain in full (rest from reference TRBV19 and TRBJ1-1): DGGITQSPKYLFRKEGQNVTLSCEQNLNHDAMYWYRQDPGQGLRLIYYSQIVNDFQKGDIAEGYSVSREKKESFPLTVTSAQKNPTAFYLCASSVQPNTEAFFGQGTRLTVV.

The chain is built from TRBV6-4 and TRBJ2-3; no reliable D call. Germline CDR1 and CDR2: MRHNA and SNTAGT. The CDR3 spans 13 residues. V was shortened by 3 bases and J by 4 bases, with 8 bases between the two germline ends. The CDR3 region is CASSENGPDTQYF. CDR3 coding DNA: TGTGCCAGCAGTGAAAACGGCCCAGATACGCAGTATTTT.

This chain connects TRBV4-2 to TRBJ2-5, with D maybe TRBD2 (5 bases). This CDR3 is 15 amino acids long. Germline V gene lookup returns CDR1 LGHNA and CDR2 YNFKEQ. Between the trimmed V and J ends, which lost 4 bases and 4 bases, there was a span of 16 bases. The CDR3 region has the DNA TGTGCCAGCAGCCCTGGCGGGTCTGGCGGAGAGACCCAGTACTTC. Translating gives CASSPGGSGGETQYF.

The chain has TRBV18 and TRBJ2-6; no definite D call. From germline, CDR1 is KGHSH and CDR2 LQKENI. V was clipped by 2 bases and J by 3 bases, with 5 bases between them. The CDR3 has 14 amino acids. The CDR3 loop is CASSPGYGANVLTF. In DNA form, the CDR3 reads TGTGCCAGCTCACCAGGGTATGGGGCCAACGTCCTGACTTTC. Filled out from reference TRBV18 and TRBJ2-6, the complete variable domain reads NAGVMQNPRHLVRRRGQEARLRCSPMKGHSHVYWYRQLPEEGLKFMVYLQKENIIDESGMPKERFSAEFPKEGPSILRIQQVVRGDSAAYFCASSPGYGANVLTFGAGSRLTVL.

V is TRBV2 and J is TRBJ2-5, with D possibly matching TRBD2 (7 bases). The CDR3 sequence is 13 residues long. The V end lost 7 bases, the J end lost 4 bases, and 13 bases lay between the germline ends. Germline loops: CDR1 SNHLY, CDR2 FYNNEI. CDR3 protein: CASMGRGRETQYF. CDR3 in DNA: TGTGCCAGCATGGGGCGGGGGCGAGAGACCCAGTACTTC.

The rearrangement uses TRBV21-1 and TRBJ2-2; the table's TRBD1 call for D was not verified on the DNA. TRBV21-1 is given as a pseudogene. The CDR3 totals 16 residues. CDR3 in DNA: TGTGCCAGCAGCCCAAAACAGGCAGAATGCACCGGGGAGCTGTTTTTT. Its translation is CASSPKQAECTGELFF.

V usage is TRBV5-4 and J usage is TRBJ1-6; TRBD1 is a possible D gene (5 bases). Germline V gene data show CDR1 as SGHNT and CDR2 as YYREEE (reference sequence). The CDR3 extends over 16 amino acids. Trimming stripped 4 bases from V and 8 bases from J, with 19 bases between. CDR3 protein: CASSPSGQGSYSPLHF. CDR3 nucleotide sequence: TGTGCCAGCAGCCCCAGCGGGCAGGGATCTTATTCACCCCTCCACTTT.

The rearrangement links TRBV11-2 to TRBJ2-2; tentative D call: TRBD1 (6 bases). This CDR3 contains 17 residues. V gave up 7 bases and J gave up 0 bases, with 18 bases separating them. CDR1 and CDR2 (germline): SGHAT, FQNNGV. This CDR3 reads CASTQPWTDANTGELFF. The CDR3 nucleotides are TGTGCCAGCACCCAACCTTGGACAGATGCGAACACCGGGGAGCTGTTTTTT.

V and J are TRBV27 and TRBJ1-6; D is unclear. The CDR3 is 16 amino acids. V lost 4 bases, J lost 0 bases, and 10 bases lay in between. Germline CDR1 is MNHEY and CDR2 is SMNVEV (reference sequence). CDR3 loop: CASSWKVNSYNSPLHF. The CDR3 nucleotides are TGTGCCAGCAGTTGGAAGGTCAACTCCTATAATTCACCCCTCCACTTT.

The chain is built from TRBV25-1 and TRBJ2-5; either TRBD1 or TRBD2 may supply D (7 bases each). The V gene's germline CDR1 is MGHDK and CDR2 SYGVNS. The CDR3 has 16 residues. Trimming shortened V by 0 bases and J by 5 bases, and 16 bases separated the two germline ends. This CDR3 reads CASSEYGGLGGETQYF. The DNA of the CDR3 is TGTGCCAGCAGTGAATACGGGGGGCTAGGGGGCGAGACCCAGTACTTC.

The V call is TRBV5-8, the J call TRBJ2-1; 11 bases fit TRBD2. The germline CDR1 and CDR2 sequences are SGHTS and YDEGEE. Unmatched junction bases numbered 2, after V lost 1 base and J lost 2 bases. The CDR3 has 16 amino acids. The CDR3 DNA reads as TGTGCCAGCAGCTTGTTTAGCGGGAGGGCCTACAATGAGCAGTTCTTC. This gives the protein CASSLFSGRAYNEQFF.

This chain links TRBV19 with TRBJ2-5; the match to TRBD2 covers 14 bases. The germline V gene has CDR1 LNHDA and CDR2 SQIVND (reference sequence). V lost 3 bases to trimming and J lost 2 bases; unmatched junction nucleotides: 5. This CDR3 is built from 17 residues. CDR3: CASSIRGLAGEQETQYF. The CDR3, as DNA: TGTGCCAGTAGTATCCGGGGACTAGCGGGAGAGCAAGAGACCCAGTACTTC. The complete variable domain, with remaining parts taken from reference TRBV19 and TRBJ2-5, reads DGGITQSPKYLFRKEGQNVTLSCEQNLNHDAMYWYRQDPGQGLRLIYYSQIVNDFQKGDIAEGYSVSREKKESFPLTVTSAQKNPTAFYLCASSIRGLAGEQETQYFGPGTRLLVL.

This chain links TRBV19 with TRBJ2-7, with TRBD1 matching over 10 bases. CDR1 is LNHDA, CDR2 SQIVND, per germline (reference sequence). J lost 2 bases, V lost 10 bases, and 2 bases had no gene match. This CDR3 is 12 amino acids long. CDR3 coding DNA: TGTGCCACCGGGACAGGGGCCTACGAGCAGTACTTC. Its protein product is CATGTGAYEQYF.

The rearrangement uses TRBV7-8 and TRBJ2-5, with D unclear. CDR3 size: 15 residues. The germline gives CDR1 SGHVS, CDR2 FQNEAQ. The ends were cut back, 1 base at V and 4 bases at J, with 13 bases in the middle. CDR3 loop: CASSLGRHNVETQYF. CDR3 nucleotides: TGTGCCAGCAGCTTAGGTCGGCACAACGTAGAGACCCAGTACTTC. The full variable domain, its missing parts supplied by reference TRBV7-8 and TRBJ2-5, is GAGVSQSPRYKVAKRGQDVALRCDPISGHVSLFWYQQALGQGPEFLTYFQNEAQLDKSGLPSDRFFAERPEGSVSTLKIQRTQQEDSAVYLCASSLGRHNVETQYFGPGTRLLVL.

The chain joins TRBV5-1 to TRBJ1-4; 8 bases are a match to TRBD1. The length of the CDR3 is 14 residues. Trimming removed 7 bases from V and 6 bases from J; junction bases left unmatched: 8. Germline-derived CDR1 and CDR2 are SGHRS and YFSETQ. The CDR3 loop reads CASGATGAYEKLFF. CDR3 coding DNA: TGCGCCAGCGGGGCGACAGGGGCATATGAAAAACTGTTTTTT.

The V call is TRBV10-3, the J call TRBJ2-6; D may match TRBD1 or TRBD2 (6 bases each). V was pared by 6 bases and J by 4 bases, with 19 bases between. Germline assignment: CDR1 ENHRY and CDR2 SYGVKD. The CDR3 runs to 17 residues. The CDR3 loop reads CAISQQRGTSGANVLTF. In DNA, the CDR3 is TGTGCCATCAGCCAGCAGAGGGGGACTTCAGGGGCCAACGTCCTGACTTTC.

The CDR3 DNA sequence: TGTGCCTGGAGTTTTACGACAGGGAGAAACACCATATATTTT. Protein: CAWSFTTGRNTIYF. V is TRBV30 and J is TRBJ1-3; 7 bases match TRBD1. V lost 2 bases, J lost 5 bases, and 6 bases stayed unmatched. Germline V gives CDR1 GTSNPN, CDR2 SVGIG (reference sequence). This CDR3 region has 14 residues.

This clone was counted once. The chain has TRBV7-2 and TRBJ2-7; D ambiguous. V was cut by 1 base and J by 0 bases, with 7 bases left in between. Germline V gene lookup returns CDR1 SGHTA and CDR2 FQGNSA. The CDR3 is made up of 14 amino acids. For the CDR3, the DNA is TGTGCCAGCAGCTTAGGCAGGAGCTCCTACGAGCAGTACTTC. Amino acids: CASSLGRSSYEQYF.

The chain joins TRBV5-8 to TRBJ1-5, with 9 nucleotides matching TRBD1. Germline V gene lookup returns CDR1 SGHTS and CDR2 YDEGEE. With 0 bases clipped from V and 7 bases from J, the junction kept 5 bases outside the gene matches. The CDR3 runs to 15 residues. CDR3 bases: TGTGCCAGCAGCTTGGGGGACAGGGTGGAGCAGCCCCAGCATTTT. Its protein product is CASSLGDRVEQPQHF.

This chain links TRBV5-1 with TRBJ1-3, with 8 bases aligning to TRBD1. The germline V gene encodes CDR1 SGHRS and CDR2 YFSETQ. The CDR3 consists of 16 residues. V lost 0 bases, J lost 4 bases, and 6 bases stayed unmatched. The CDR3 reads CASSLVSRGLGNTIYF. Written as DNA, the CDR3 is TGCGCCAGCAGCTTGGTGTCCAGGGGGCTAGGAAACACCATATATTTT.

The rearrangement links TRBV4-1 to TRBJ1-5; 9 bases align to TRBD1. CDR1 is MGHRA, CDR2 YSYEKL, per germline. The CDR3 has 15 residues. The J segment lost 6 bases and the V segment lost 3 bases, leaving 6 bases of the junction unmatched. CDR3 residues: CASSQGQGGGQPQHF. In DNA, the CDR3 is TGCGCCAGCAGCCAGGGACAGGGAGGAGGTCAGCCCCAGCATTTT.

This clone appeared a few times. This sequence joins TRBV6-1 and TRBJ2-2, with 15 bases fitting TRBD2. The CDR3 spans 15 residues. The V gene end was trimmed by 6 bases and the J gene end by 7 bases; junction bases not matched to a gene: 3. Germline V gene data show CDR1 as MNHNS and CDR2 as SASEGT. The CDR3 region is CASRGTSGGIGELFF. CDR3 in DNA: TGTGCCAGCAGAGGGACTAGCGGGGGGATCGGGGAGCTGTTTTTT.

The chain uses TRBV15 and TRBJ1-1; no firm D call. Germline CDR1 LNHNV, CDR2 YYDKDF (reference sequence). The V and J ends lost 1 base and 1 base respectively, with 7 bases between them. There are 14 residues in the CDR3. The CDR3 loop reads CATSRGRENTEAFF. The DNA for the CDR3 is TGTGCCACCAGCAGAGGTCGAGAGAACACTGAAGCTTTCTTT.